This T cell receptor (beta chain) was identified during a study of OX40 agonist ivuxolimab in advanced cancers. About the full investigation: Ivuxolimab was an agonistic, fully human IgG2 monoclonal antibody directed against OX40 (CD134), a costimulatory receptor. Intravenous ivuxolimab was administered to patients every 2 weeks at six dose levels: 0.01, 0.1, 0.3, 1.5, 3 and 10 mg/kg. Among the roughly 50 dose-escalation patients, around 20 had hepatocellular carcinoma, 15 or so melanoma, 9 renal cell carcinoma and 9 head and neck cancer. In the dose-escalation cohort, roughly four fifths of patients were male, and the mean age was around 60 years, with a range of about 23 to 85. Patients were allowed to have had prior anti-PD-1, anti-PD-L1 or anti-CTLA-4 therapy, and 30% to 40% of the dose-escalation patients had previously received checkpoint inhibitors. Partial responses were achieved by three dose-escalation patients, of whom one had hepatocellular carcinoma and two had cutaneous melanoma. The purpose of peripheral TCRbeta sequencing was to test whether ivuxolimab changed TCR sequence diversity and led to clonal T-cell expansion. The paper reports the monotherapy dose-escalation portion (N of about 51 patients) of the phase I ivuxolimab trial. The full study reports these points: The antigen specificity of the clonally expanded peripheral T cells was not determined. After ivuxolimab, more expanded clones were found on average in CD8+ T cells than in CD4+ T cells. Partial responders in the 0.1-3.0 mg/kg groups had among the lowest normalized peripheral clonal expansion, especially among CD8+ T cells. At doses of 0.1 to 3.0 mg/kg, clonal expansion of both CD4+ and CD8+ T cells in blood was seen between baseline and week 6. Low levels of normalized T-cell clonal expansion were also seen in some patients who did not respond.

This clone was counted a few times. It lacks a known antigen. It has no much larger one-base neighbor in the sample; base qualities were not kept. The CDR3 runs 14 amino acids, cysteine and phenylalanine included. Only CDR3 DNA remains: 42 bases, in frame from the first base. V has 6 bases trimmed and J has 5 bases trimmed; junction bases matching no gene number 8. Via the germline V gene, CDR1 is SGHNT and CDR2 YENEEA. Genomic DNA was extracted from sorted cells for sequencing of the TCRbeta CDR3 region. The immunoSEQ Assay was used to sequence the TCRbeta CDR3 regions. Imported from immuneACCESS, the table was reduced by TCRdb to in-frame sequences with V and J called. These copies leave out some clones; in studies compared against another copy, an unresolved V gene accounts for under half, and the cause of the remainder is not known. In this sample the table shows about 73,000 clones, around four fifths of which occur a single time. The leading ten clones occupy around 2.4% of the sample.

The trial excluded patients who had a history of autoimmune disease or who were on systemic immunosuppression. Peripheral blood for TCR sequencing was collected from all dose cohorts at baseline, on cycle 4 day 1, and on cycle 7 day 1. The samples were taken from a phase I, first-in-human, multicenter, open-label dose-escalation trial of ivuxolimab. Adults with locally advanced or metastatic melanoma, renal cell, hepatocellular, or head and neck squamous cell carcinoma were enrolled in the trial. CD4+ and CD8+ T cells were sorted separately from peripheral blood before TCR sequencing. The chain joins TRBV11-3 to TRBJ2-7; 9 junctional bases match TRBD1. Sequencing used CD4+ or CD8+ T cells sorted from blood, obtained in a trial of the OX40 agonist ivuxolimab. This TCR derives from an adult with an advanced solid tumor such as melanoma, head and neck, liver or kidney cancer. The nucleotide sequence reads TGTGCCAGCAGGGAACAGGGGGCTAACGACGAGCAGTACTTC. It codes for CASREQGANDEQYF.